The next 25 T cell receptor beta chains were all read from a single sample in a study of T cell responses to AZD1222 COVID-19 vaccine. The protocol was immunoSEQ multiplex PCR, while the TCRdb copy is restricted to in-frame clones and leaves out a portion. The sample records roughly 87,000 clones, approximately 90% being singletons. This specimen consisted of peripheral blood, obtained 28 days after the second AZD1222 dose. All receptors derive from an adult who received the AZD1222 COVID-19 vaccine.

On this clone: Relative to the germline gene, one junction end is altered; a read error may explain this. The chain is built from TRBV5-6 and TRBJ1-3; D ambiguous. The CDR3 spans 15 residues. Germline lookup yields CDR1 SGHDT and CDR2 YYEEEE. The CDR3 nucleotides are TGTGCCAGCACCTTGGGAGTGAGCTCTGGAAACACCATATATTTT. Protein: CASTLGVSSGNTIYF.

The chain has TRBV18 and TRBJ1-5, with 8 nucleotides matching TRBD1. The germline gives CDR1 KGHSH, CDR2 LQKENI. Unmatched junction bases numbered 12, after V lost 1 base and J lost 7 bases. This CDR3 has 17 amino acids. CDR3 in amino acids: CASSPLKGQGAGQPQHF. The CDR3 DNA reads as TGTGCCAGCTCACCACTCAAGGGGCAGGGGGCTGGACAGCCCCAGCATTTT.

The V gene is TRBV7-6, the J gene TRBJ1-3; D gene unclear. With 3 bases removed from V and 2 bases from J, the gap between germline ends came to 8 bases. CDR1 SGHVS and CDR2 FNYEAQ come from the germline V gene. This CDR3 spans 14 amino acids. The CDR3 region is CASSFDLPGNTIYF. In DNA form, the CDR3 reads TGTGCCAGCAGCTTCGACCTCCCTGGAAACACCATATATTTT.

This clone was observed a single time. V and J are TRBV15 and TRBJ1-4; D gene ambiguous. Germline assignment: CDR1 LNHNV and CDR2 YYDKDF (reference sequence). The V and J ends lost 1 base and 6 bases respectively, with 15 bases between them. The CDR3 runs 16 residues. CDR3 DNA: TGTGCCACCAGCAGAGTGGGCAAGGCGATGGATGAAAAACTGTTTTTT. As protein: CATSRVGKAMDEKLFF.

The V call is TRBV5-4, the J call TRBJ1-2; perhaps TRBD1 as D (5 bases). Between the trimmed V and J ends, which lost 2 bases and 0 bases, there was a span of 8 bases. This CDR3 spans 14 amino acids. Germline V gives CDR1 SGHNT, CDR2 YYREEE (reference sequence). In DNA form, the CDR3 reads TGTGCCAGCAGCTTTGGGGGAGCTAACTATGGCTACACCTTC. Its translation is CASSFGGANYGYTF.

This clone was found once. J is TRBJ1-2 and V is TRBV5-6; possibly TRBD1 for D (6 bases). V was pared by 3 bases and J by 4 bases, with 10 bases between. Per germline, CDR1 SGHDT and CDR2 YYEEEE. The length of the CDR3 is 13 residues. The chain's CDR3 is CASSSPGAYGYTF. The CDR3 DNA sequence: TGTGCCAGCAGCTCCCCAGGGGCCTATGGCTACACCTTC.

The chain has TRBV11-2 and TRBJ1-1, with D unclear. Germline V lookup: CDR1 SGHAT, CDR2 FQNNGV. This CDR3 has 15 amino acids. V lost 7 bases, J lost 1 base, and 16 bases lay in between. The CDR3 reads CASTKWGGRNTEAFF. DNA of the CDR3: TGTGCCAGCACCAAATGGGGTGGTAGGAACACTGAAGCTTTCTTT.

This sequence joins TRBV10-1 and TRBJ1-2, with 8 bases lining up with TRBD1. Looked up from germline, CDR1 is WNHNN and CDR2 is SYGVQD (reference sequence). V lost 7 bases and J lost 4; bases outside the gene matches: 11. The CDR3 loop spans 15 amino acids. CDR3 loop: CASNKLETGVYGYTF. CDR3 nucleotide sequence: TGCGCCAGCAACAAACTAGAGACAGGGGTCTATGGCTACACCTTC.

In this sample, this clone turned up once. The CDR3 DNA follows: TGTGCCAGCAGCTTAGCGTCGACTAGCGGGGGCTATGAGCAGTTCTTC. Its translation is CASSLASTSGGYEQFF. This chain joins TRBV11-2 and TRBJ2-1; 12 bases are a match to TRBD2. V shed 1 base and J 8 bases; nucleotides not matched to a gene: 6. Germline V gene sequence: CDR1 SGHAT, CDR2 FQNNGV. The CDR3 is 16 amino acids.

The chain carries TRBV7-2 and TRBJ2-5; D is unresolved. The CDR3 contains 14 residues. The germline gives CDR1 SGHTA, CDR2 FQGNSA. V dropped 4 bases and J dropped 2 bases, with 11 bases sitting between them. CDR3 region: CASSSSGRQETQYF. In DNA, the CDR3 is TGTGCCAGCAGCTCCTCCGGAAGGCAAGAGACCCAGTACTTC.

The chain combines TRBV25-1 with TRBJ2-2, with D unclear. CDR1 is MGHDK and CDR2 is SYGVNS in the germline V gene. This CDR3 has 13 residues. V was shortened by 6 bases and J by 1 base, with 6 bases between the two germline ends. The CDR3 protein is CASRRENTGELFF. CDR3 nucleotides: TGTGCCAGCAGGAGAGAGAACACCGGGGAGCTGTTTTTT.

The chain employs TRBV7-3 and TRBJ2-7; no definite D call. The CDR3 extends over 12 amino acids. Per germline, CDR1 SGHTA and CDR2 FQGTGA. V lost 2 bases, J lost 6 bases, and 8 bases lay in between. The CDR3 coding sequence is TGTGCCAGCAGCTTATCTGTGGGCGAGCAGTACTTC. Its translation is CASSLSVGEQYF. Variable domain in full (rest from reference TRBV7-3 and TRBJ2-7): GAGVSQTPSNKVTEKGKYVELRCDPISGHTALYWYRQSLGQGPEFLIYFQGTGAADDSGLPNDRFFAVRPEGSVSTLKIQRTERGDSAVYLCASSLSVGEQYFGPGTRLTVT.

The chain couples TRBV18 to TRBJ1-5, with 8 bases aligning to TRBD1. This CDR3 has 14 residues. The J segment lost 9 bases and the V segment lost 4 bases, leaving 8 bases of the junction unmatched. The germline V gene has CDR1 KGHSH and CDR2 LQKENI. CDR3 in DNA: TGTGCCAGCTCACTTGGACAGGGCCAGTGGCCCCAGCATTTT. It yields the protein CASSLGQGQWPQHF. The full variable domain, in which reference TRBV18 and TRBJ1-5 provide the parts outside the CDR3, is NAGVMQNPRHLVRRRGQEARLRCSPMKGHSHVYWYRQLPEEGLKFMVYLQKENIIDESGMPKERFSAEFPKEGPSILRIQQVVRGDSAAYFCASSLGQGQWPQHFGDGTRLSIL.

The rearrangement uses TRBV12-5 and TRBJ1-4, with a tentative D call TRBD1 (5 bases). V gave up 6 bases and J gave up 4 bases, with 15 bases separating them. The length of the CDR3 is 15 residues. Germline values: CDR1 LGHNT, CDR2 FRNRAP. Here the CDR3 reads CASGKGTAYNEKLFF. The CDR3 DNA reads TGTGCTAGTGGGAAAGGGACTGCCTATAATGAAAAACTGTTTTTT.

This sequence joins TRBV6-1 and TRBJ2-5, with 7 bases fitting TRBD2. J lost 1 base, V lost 1 base, and 9 bases had no gene match. This CDR3 is 17 amino acids long. Germline CDR1 MNHNS, CDR2 SASEGT. CDR3 DNA sequence: TGTGCCAGCAGTGAAGTGTCTTGGGGGGGATTCCAAGAGACCCAGTACTTC. This codes for CASSEVSWGGFQETQYF.

The chain carries TRBV7-9 and TRBJ2-7; 7 nucleotides align to TRBD2. V lost 6 bases to trimming and J lost 6 bases; unmatched junction nucleotides: 2. The CDR3 spans 11 residues. Germline assignment: CDR1 SEHNR and CDR2 FQNEAQ (reference sequence). CDR3 coding DNA: TGTGCCAGCAGGGCTAGCGGCGAGCAGTACTTC. Its translation is CASRASGEQYF.

The chain carries TRBV29-1 and TRBJ1-1; D is uncertain. Trimming took 0 bases from V and 1 from J, leaving 6 bases between them. CDR1 is SQVTM, CDR2 ANQGSEA, per germline. This CDR3 contains 13 residues. The CDR3: CSVEESENTEAFF. The CDR3 DNA follows: TGCAGCGTTGAAGAGTCAGAGAACACTGAAGCTTTCTTT.

This rearrangement joins TRBV30 to TRBJ1-2; no definite D call. The CDR3 sequence is 13 residues long. Germline V lookup: CDR1 GTSNPN, CDR2 SVGIG (reference sequence). The V and J ends lost 0 bases and 1 base respectively, with 6 bases between them. The CDR3 DNA sequence: TGTGCCTGGAGTGTCGACCTTAACTATGGCTACACCTTC. This gives the protein CAWSVDLNYGYTF.

Only one count was recorded for this clone. The gene calls are TRBV4-1 and TRBJ1-1; D is perhaps TRBD1 (6 bases). The germline V gene encodes CDR1 MGHRA and CDR2 YSYEKL. Trimming left V 4 bases short and J 6 bases short, with 12 bases between. The CDR3 consists of 13 residues. For the CDR3, the DNA is TGCGCCAGCAGCCTACAGGGAAGTGCTGAAGCTTTCTTT. Amino acid sequence: CASSLQGSAEAFF.

This clone has more than one count but fewer than ten. The rearrangement uses TRBV2 and TRBJ2-7, with 8 bases lining up with TRBD2. Losses at the gene ends were 5 bases for V and 9 bases for J; bases not matched to a gene: 9. Germline CDR1 SNHLY, CDR2 FYNNEI. The CDR3 is 13 amino acids. Written as DNA, the CDR3 is TGTGCCAGCAGTACTGGCGGGGGGAGGGGGCAGTACTTC. This encodes CASSTGGGRGQYF.

This chain joins TRBV19 and TRBJ1-2; D unclear. The CDR3 covers 17 residues. Trimming removed 4 bases at V and 3 bases at J, with 21 bases between. Germline V lookup: CDR1 LNHDA, CDR2 SQIVND (reference sequence). In nucleotides, the CDR3 is TGTGCCAGTAGTAAGGTAGATATAGCAGCCACTGACTATGGCTACACCTTC. This translates into CASSKVDIAATDYGYTF.

The chain couples TRBV27 to TRBJ2-7; TRBD1 might be the D (5 bases). V was cut by 10 bases and J by 4 bases, with 11 bases left in between. The CDR3 is made up of 11 amino acids. From germline, CDR1 is MNHEY and CDR2 SMNVEV (reference sequence). The CDR3 region has the DNA TGTGCCACCGCGGACACGTACGAGCAGTACTTC. Amino acid sequence: CATADTYEQYF.

J is TRBJ1-1 and V is TRBV6-4; no clear D. Germline CDR1 and CDR2: MRHNA and SNTAGT. This CDR3 comprises 13 residues. The germline V and J ends were trimmed by 6 bases and 2 bases, with 10 bases remaining between them. This CDR3 is CASRNGVNTEAFF. In nucleotides, the CDR3 is TGTGCCAGCAGAAACGGGGTTAACACTGAAGCTTTCTTT.

The chain is built from TRBV18 and TRBJ2-5; the D gene could be TRBD1 or TRBD2 (5 bases each). Trimming removed 3 bases at V and 8 bases at J, with 13 bases between. Germline V gene data show CDR1 as KGHSH and CDR2 as LQKENI. This CDR3 has 13 amino acids. CDR3 DNA: TGTGCCAGCTCACCTGGGGGTATTGATACCCAGTACTTC. As protein: CASSPGGIDTQYF.

The chain employs TRBV19 and TRBJ2-1, with a weak D call TRBD2 (6 bases). This CDR3 has 16 amino acids. Germline assignment: CDR1 LNHDA and CDR2 SQIVND (reference sequence). Trimming removed 5 bases from V and 3 bases from J, with 17 bases in between. CDR3 sequence: CASSPYTRGSYNEQFF. The CDR3 region has the DNA TGTGCCAGTAGTCCCTACACACGGGGGAGCTACAATGAGCAGTTCTTC.